This TCR beta chain emerged from a study of blood T cell repertoires in COVID-19. Turning to the study itself: The origin of the acute and convalescent COVID-19 samples was the United States, Italy and Spain. Nucleic acid was either cDNA or gDNA, and it came from T cells, B-cell-depleted T cells, or PBMCs.

Original methodology: Amplification of reference gene primers was used by the study to estimate nucleated cell counts. Clones were sequenced by immunoSEQ multiplex PCR, and TCRdb holds only the in-frame ones, with some missing. V and J calls and clone size are given by that table; D and trimming were obtained from the DNA. Here the sample spans under 300,000 clones, 90% being singletons. With 4 bases removed from V and 2 bases from J, the gap between germline ends came to 10 bases. This CDR3 has 14 amino acids. Germline loops: CDR1 SGHNT, CDR2 YYREEE (reference sequence). Recruited during active infection, patients (from Seattle) were subsequently followed longitudinally.

The rearrangement joins TRBV5-4 to TRBJ1-3; weak D call: TRBD1 (5 bases). The sequence was obtained from a woman aged 55-69 years with COVID-19, enrolled during active disease. The sequencing input was peripheral blood. The CDR3 loop is CASSLPGAGNTIYF. CDR3 DNA: TGTGCCAGCAGCCTACCGGGGGCTGGAAACACCATATATTTT.